This T cell receptor (beta chain) was obtained from a study of blood T cell repertoires in COVID-19. In the study overall: The study drew acute and convalescent COVID-19 samples from the United States, Italy and Spain.

The CDR3 is 16 residues long. Germline lookup yields CDR1 LGHNA and CDR2 YSLEER. V was trimmed by 0 bases and J by 0 bases, leaving 8 bases between them. Cohort allocation depended upon clinical history that participants reported. Per the study methods: Estimates of nucleated cell counts were drawn from the amplification of reference gene primers. TCRdb keeps only in-frame clones here, not all; method: immunoSEQ multiplex PCR. V, J and clone size are taken as reported in that table, and D and trimming were inferred from the DNA itself. Among fewer than 350,000 clones listed, 87% were seen once. V and J are TRBV4-3 and TRBJ2-2; the D is unclear. Source material: PBMCs or T cells enriched from blood (not recorded which). The TCR sequence derives from a woman aged 40 to 50 who had recovered from COVID-19. The CDR3 here is CASSQDSAANTGELFF. The CDR3 coding sequence is TGCGCCAGCAGCCAAGATTCGGCGGCGAACACCGGGGAGCTGTTTTTT.